The clone carrying this TCR beta chain was seen only once. Its matching antigen is unknown. This entry is derived from a study of cytomegalovirus exposure and HLA in healthy donors. Study observations and caveats: Most subjects had HLA-A and HLA-B alleles reportedly predicted accurately by TCR beta sequences. Analysis was performed later, and it showed HLA-associated TCR beta chains to be more clonally expanded than equally common others. Reportedly, fewer N-insertions than the 666-donor mean appeared in an Asian-associated ancestry cluster in a later analysis. TCR beta V- and J-gene trimming was later associated with a missense DCLRE1C variant.

CDR1 and CDR2 from the germline V gene are MDHEN and SYDVKM. This CDR3 is built from 21 residues. Germline trimming cut 6 bases from V and 5 bases from J; bases unmatched to any gene: 27. A multiplex PCR was run with 60 Vbeta primers and 13 Jbeta primers. Assay used: immunoSEQ multiplex PCR; TCRdb lists only in-frame clones, some missing. The sample holds 200,000 or so clones, around 75% seen once. The receptor was derived from a woman aged 30 to 39 in good health and CMV-seropositive. What was sequenced was PBMCs. The rearrangement joins TRBV28 to TRBJ2-3; 9 positions match TRBD2. The CDR3 sequence: CASRTIAGEGLDTRRLDTQYF. The CDR3 DNA is TGTGCCAGCAGAACTATAGCGGGAGAAGGCTTGGATACCCGACGCCTAGATACGCAGTATTTT.